This T cell receptor (beta chain) appears in the sequencing data of a study of T-cell memory formation after mild COVID-19. Study overall: There were largely donor-specific TCR clusters.

Germline loops: CDR1 LNHDA, CDR2 SQIVND (reference sequence). The CDR3 contains 14 residues. V trimming: 5 bases; J trimming: 7 bases; junction bases outside the gene matches: 7. This clonotype was detected a few times. TCRdb re-analysed the 5' RACE reads in MiXCR, keeping a single row per CDR3 protein. The sample consists of 400,000 to 500,000 distinct CDR3 sequences, 15% to 25% of them appearing once. The sequenced material came from PBMCs or a T cell subset sorted from them (not recorded which). This TCR derives from an adult woman who had mild COVID-19 (a few samples of this study predate the infection). Cell type and time point are not known. V is TRBV19 and J is TRBJ2-7; TRBD1 aligns across 11 bases. CDR3 region: CASSADRGLEEQYF. CDR3 nucleotides: TGTGCCAGTAGTGCGGACAGGGGGCTGGAAGAGCAGTACTTC.